These 17 T cell receptor beta chains originate from one sample sequenced in a study of shared clonotypes between healthy human individuals. CD45RO-negative cells were positively selected for CCR7, leaving out terminally differentiated effector memory CD45RA+ cells. The protocol was immunoSEQ multiplex PCR, while the TCRdb copy is restricted to in-frame clones and leaves out a portion. The sample gives about 2.1 million clones, just over 90% of which show up once; approximately 1.6% is in the top ten. What was sequenced was naive CD8+ T cells from PBMCs. All receptors come from a man between 18 and 35 years old in good health. Some clones in this sample may be carry-over from other donors' samples.

The chain is built from TRBV4-1 and TRBJ1-1; D gene unclear. V lost 0 bases, J lost 4 bases, and 9 bases lay in between. CDR3 size: 14 residues. Germline loops: CDR1 MGHRA, CDR2 YSYEKL. CDR3: CASSQDPILTEAFF. Written as DNA, the CDR3 is TGCGCCAGCAGCCAAGACCCGATACTCACTGAAGCTTTCTTT.

This chain connects TRBV9 to TRBJ2-7; weak D call: TRBD2 (6 bases). CDR1 is SGDLS, CDR2 YYNGEE, per germline. V was shortened by 0 bases and J by 5 bases, with 12 bases between the two germline ends. This CDR3 comprises 14 residues. The CDR3 reads CASSVGGGVDEQYF. DNA of the CDR3: TGTGCCAGCAGCGTAGGTGGAGGGGTAGACGAGCAGTACTTC.

The rearrangement uses TRBV7-6 and TRBJ2-3; 9 nucleotides agree with TRBD2. V dropped 5 bases and J dropped 7; count of bases not matched to a gene: 22. The CDR3 loop spans 19 amino acids. Germline loops: CDR1 SGHVS, CDR2 FNYEAQ. CDR3 DNA: TGTGCCAGCAGCACCCCGGGGGGTATAGCGGGAGCCGTTGCTCATACGCAGTATTTT. This codes for CASSTPGGIAGAVAHTQYF.

J is TRBJ2-3 and V is TRBV6-1; D possibly corresponds to TRBD2 (6 bases). Trimming shortened V by 2 bases and J by 1 base, and 22 bases separated the two germline ends. CDR1 is MNHNS and CDR2 is SASEGT in the germline V gene. There are 19 residues in the CDR3. Written as DNA, the CDR3 is TGTGCCAGCAGTGAATACCCAGAACCACTAGGCGGGGGCACAGATACGCAGTATTTT. This codes for CASSEYPEPLGGGTDTQYF.

This sequence joins TRBV27 and TRBJ1-1, with a weak D call TRBD1 (5 bases). Trimming stripped 10 bases from V and 4 bases from J, with 16 bases between. Germline V CDR1 and CDR2: MNHEY, SMNVEV (reference sequence). The CDR3 totals 13 residues. For the CDR3, the DNA is TGTGCCACACAACATGGGGGAGGCACTGAAGCTTTCTTT. Protein sequence: CATQHGGGTEAFF.

The V and J genes are TRBV9 and TRBJ2-7; D remains ambiguous. The CDR3 has 13 amino acids. V lost 3 bases and J 5 bases, leaving 12 bases between the germline ends. CDR1 SGDLS and CDR2 YYNGEE come from the germline V gene. CDR3 protein: CASSDGFEDEQYF. In nucleotides, the CDR3 is TGTGCCAGCAGCGATGGGTTCGAAGACGAGCAGTACTTC.

The chain links TRBV4-3 to TRBJ1-1; D possibly corresponds to TRBD1 (5 bases). The CDR3 is 15 amino acids. The germline V and J ends were trimmed by 4 bases and 1 base, with 13 bases remaining between them. CDR1 LGHNA and CDR2 YSLEER come from the germline V gene. CDR3 residues: CASSPGTAWNTEAFF. The DNA of the CDR3 is TGCGCCAGCAGCCCGGGGACCGCGTGGAACACTGAAGCTTTCTTT.

Regarding this clone: The sample holds other DNA sequences that translate to the same CDR3. The rearrangement joins TRBV19 to TRBJ2-7; 9 bases map to TRBD1. The CDR3 is made up of 14 amino acids. CDR1 and CDR2 from the germline V gene are LNHDA and SQIVND (reference sequence). Losses at the gene ends were 6 bases for V and 1 base for J; bases not matched to a gene: 4. The CDR3 DNA follows: TGTGCCAGTAGCGCCGGGACAGGGTCCTACGAGCAGTACTTC. Protein: CASSAGTGSYEQYF.

This clone was seen only once. The chain links TRBV5-1 to TRBJ2-1, with 13 nucleotides matching TRBD2. The germline gives CDR1 SGHRS, CDR2 YFSETQ. This CDR3 has 17 amino acids. V was pared by 4 bases and J by 4 bases, with 8 bases of the junction left unmatched. The CDR3 is CASSGVGLAGEYNEQFF. The CDR3 nucleotides are TGCGCCAGCAGCGGAGTCGGACTAGCGGGAGAGTACAATGAGCAGTTCTTC. Drawing the rest from reference TRBV5-1 and TRBJ2-1, the complete variable domain is KAGVTQTPRYLIKTRGQQVTLSCSPISGHRSVSWYQQTPGQGLQFLFEYFSETQRNKGNFPGRFSGRQFSNSRSEMNVSTLELGDSALYLCASSGVGLAGEYNEQFFGPGTRLTVL.

The V and J genes are TRBV2 and TRBJ1-1; 7 positions agree with TRBD1. This CDR3 contains 15 residues. Trimming cost V 6 bases and J 2 bases; bases outside gene matches: 9. The germline V gene encodes CDR1 SNHLY and CDR2 FYNNEI. The CDR3 protein is CASRDPGQRNTEAFF. The DNA for the CDR3 is TGTGCCAGCAGGGACCCGGGACAGAGAAACACTGAAGCTTTCTTT.

This chain connects TRBV7-9 to TRBJ2-7; a weak D match, TRBD2 (5 bases). V was clipped by 5 bases and J by 2 bases, with 10 bases between them. The CDR3 spans 13 residues. Germline V lookup: CDR1 SEHNR, CDR2 FQNEAQ (reference sequence). The CDR3 DNA reads as TGTGCCAGCAGCATCGCCGGGACCTACGAGCAGTACTTC. Its translation is CASSIAGTYEQYF.

CDR3 bases: TGTGCCATCAGTGAGTTCGGCAGGGCTGGAAACACCATATATTTT. This gives the protein CAISEFGRAGNTIYF. The rearrangement uses TRBV10-3 and TRBJ1-3; maybe TRBD1 (5 bases). This CDR3 has 15 residues. The V gene lost 1 base and the J gene lost 2 bases, with 9 bases spanning the gap. Germline lookup yields CDR1 ENHRY and CDR2 SYGVKD.

The chain couples TRBV9 to TRBJ1-2, with unresolved D. The CDR3 contains 15 residues. Germline V gene lookup returns CDR1 SGDLS and CDR2 YYNGEE. Trimming cost V 0 bases and J 4 bases, with 13 bases left between them. The DNA for the CDR3 is TGTGCCAGCAGCGTAGCCCCAAAAGGTGGCTATGGCTACACCTTC. The encoded protein is CASSVAPKGGYGYTF.

This clone was counted once. The rearrangement joins TRBV28 to TRBJ1-2, with TRBD1 as a possible D gene (6 bases). Germline loops: CDR1 MDHEN, CDR2 SYDVKM. V was shortened by 4 bases and J by 5 bases, with 11 bases between the two germline ends. The CDR3 has 13 residues. DNA for the CDR3: TGTGCCAGCAGTTCAGGGGCGGGTTATGGCTACACCTTC. Translating it yields CASSSGAGYGYTF.

The gene calls are TRBV10-3 and TRBJ2-5; 7 bases map to TRBD1. Trimming removed 6 bases from V and 2 bases from J; junction bases left unmatched: 3. The CDR3 consists of 13 residues. Per the germline V gene, CDR1 is ENHRY and CDR2 is SYGVKD. The CDR3 protein is CAISQGQQETQYF. CDR3 nucleotides: TGTGCCATCAGCCAGGGACAGCAAGAGACCCAGTACTTC.

V usage is TRBV28 and J usage is TRBJ1-2, with D perhaps matching TRBD1 (6 bases). Per germline, CDR1 MDHEN and CDR2 SYDVKM. V lost 4 bases and J 6 bases, leaving 18 bases between the germline ends. CDR3 length: 15 residues. This chain's CDR3 is CASSSPRRGLDGYTF. The CDR3 bases are TGTGCCAGCAGTTCCCCGAGGAGGGGGTTAGATGGCTACACCTTC.

The rearrangement links TRBV5-1 to TRBJ2-2; the D is unclear. Trimming removed 8 bases at V and 5 bases at J, with 10 bases between. Germline V CDR1 and CDR2: SGHRS, YFSETQ. This CDR3 is 12 amino acids long. CDR3 DNA: TGCGCCAGTCTGTCCGAGACCGGGGAGCTGTTTTTT. This codes for CASLSETGELFF. Based on the CDR3 plus reference TRBV5-1 and TRBJ2-2, the full variable domain is KAGVTQTPRYLIKTRGQQVTLSCSPISGHRSVSWYQQTPGQGLQFLFEYFSETQRNKGNFPGRFSGRQFSNSRSEMNVSTLELGDSALYLCASLSETGELFFGEGSRLTVL.